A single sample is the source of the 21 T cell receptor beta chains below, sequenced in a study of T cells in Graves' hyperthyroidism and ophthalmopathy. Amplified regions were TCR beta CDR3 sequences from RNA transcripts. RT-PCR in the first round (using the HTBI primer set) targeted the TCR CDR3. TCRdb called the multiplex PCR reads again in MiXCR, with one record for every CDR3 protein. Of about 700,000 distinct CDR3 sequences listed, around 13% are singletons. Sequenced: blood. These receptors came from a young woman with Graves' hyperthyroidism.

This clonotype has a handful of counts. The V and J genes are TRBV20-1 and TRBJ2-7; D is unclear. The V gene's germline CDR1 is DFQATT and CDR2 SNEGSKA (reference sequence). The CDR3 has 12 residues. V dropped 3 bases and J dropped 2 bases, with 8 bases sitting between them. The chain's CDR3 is CSARGTTYEQYF. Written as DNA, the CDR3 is TGCAGTGCTAGGGGCACTACCTACGAGCAGTACTTC.

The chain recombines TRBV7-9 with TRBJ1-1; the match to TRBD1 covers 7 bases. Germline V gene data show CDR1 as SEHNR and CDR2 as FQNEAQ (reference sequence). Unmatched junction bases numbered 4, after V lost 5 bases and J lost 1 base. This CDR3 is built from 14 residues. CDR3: CASSKGQTNTEAFF. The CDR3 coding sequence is TGTGCCAGCAGCAAGGGACAGACGAACACTGAAGCTTTCTTT.

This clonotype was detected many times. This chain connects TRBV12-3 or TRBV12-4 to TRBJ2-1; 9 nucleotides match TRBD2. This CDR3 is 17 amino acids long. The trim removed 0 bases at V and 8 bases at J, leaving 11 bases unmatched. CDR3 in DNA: TGTGCCAGCAGTTTAGCGATTGTAGCGGGAGTATTCCATGAGCAGTTCTTC. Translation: CASSLAIVAGVFHEQFF.

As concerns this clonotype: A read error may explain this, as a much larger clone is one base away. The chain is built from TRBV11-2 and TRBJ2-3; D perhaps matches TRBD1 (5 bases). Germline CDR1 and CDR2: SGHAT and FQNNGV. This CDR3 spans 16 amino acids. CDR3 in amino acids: CASSLLFGPSTGTQYF. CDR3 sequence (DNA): TGTGCCAGCAGCTTATTGTTCGGCCCCAGCACAGGTACGCAGTATTTT.

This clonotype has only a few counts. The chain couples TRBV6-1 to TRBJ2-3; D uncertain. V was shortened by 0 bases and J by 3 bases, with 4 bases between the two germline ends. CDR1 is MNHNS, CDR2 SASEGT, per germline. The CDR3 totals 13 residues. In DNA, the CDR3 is TGTGCCAGCAGTGAAGCTCAAACAGATACGCAGTATTTT. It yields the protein CASSEAQTDTQYF.

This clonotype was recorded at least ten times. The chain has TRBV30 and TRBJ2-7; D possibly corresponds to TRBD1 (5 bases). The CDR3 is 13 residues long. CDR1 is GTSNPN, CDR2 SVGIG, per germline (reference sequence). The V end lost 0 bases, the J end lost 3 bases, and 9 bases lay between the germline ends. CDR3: CAWSVVTGYEQYF. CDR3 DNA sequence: TGTGCCTGGAGTGTGGTAACAGGCTACGAGCAGTACTTC.

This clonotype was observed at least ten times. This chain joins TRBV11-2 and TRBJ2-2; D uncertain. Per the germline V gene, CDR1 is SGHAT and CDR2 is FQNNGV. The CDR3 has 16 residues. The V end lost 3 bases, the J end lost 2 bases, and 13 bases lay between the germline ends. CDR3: CASSFLENTNTGELFF. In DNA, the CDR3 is TGTGCCAGCAGCTTTCTCGAGAACACAAACACCGGGGAGCTGTTTTTT.

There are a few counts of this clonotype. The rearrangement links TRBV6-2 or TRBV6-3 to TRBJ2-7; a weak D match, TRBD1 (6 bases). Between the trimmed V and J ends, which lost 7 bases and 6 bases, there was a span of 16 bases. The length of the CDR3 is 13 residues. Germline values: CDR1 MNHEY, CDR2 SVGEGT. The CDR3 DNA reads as TGTGCCAGCACCACACTGGGACATCCCGAGCAGTACTTC. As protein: CASTTLGHPEQYF.

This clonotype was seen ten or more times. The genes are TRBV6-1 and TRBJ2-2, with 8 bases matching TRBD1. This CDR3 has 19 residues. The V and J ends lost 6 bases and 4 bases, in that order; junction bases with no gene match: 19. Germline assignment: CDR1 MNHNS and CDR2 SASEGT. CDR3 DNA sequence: TGTGCCAGCAGAAATGGACAGGGACGCCCTTCCACCGTCACCGGGGAGCTGTTTTTT. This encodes CASRNGQGRPSTVTGELFF.

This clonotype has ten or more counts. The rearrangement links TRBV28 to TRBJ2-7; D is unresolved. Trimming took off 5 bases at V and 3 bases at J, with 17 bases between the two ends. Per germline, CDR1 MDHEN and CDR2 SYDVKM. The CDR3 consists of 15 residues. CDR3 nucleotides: TGTGCCAGCAGTCCCGGGTCCCAAAAGGACTACGAGCAGTACTTC. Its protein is CASSPGSQKDYEQYF.

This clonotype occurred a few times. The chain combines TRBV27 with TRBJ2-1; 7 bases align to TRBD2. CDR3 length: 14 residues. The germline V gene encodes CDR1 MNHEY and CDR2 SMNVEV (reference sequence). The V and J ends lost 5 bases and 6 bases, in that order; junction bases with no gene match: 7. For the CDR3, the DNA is TGTGCCAGCAGTCTAGCGGTCTTAGGCAATGAGCAGTTCTTC. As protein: CASSLAVLGNEQFF.

Here the CDR3 DNA reads TGCAGTGCTAGAGTCGGGGACAGGGGGCAGTTCTTC. Translated, it gives CSARVGDRGQFF. The chain joins TRBV20-1 to TRBJ2-1; 10 bases are shared with TRBD1. The CDR3 length is 12 residues. With V trimmed by 1 base and J by 12 bases, 3 bases remained unmatched. From germline, CDR1 is DFQATT and CDR2 SNEGSKA (reference sequence).

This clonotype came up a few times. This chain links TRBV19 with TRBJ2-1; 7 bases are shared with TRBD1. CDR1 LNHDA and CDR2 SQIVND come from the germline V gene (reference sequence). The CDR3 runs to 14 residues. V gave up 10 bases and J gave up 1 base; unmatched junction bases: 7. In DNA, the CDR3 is TGTGCCACCCAGGGGGAGAGTTCCTACAATGAGCAGTTCTTC. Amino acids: CATQGESSYNEQFF. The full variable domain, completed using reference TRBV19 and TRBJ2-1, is DGGITQSPKYLFRKEGQNVTLSCEQNLNHDAMYWYRQDPGQGLRLIYYSQIVNDFQKGDIAEGYSVSREKKESFPLTVTSAQKNPTAFYLCATQGESSYNEQFFGPGTRLTVL.

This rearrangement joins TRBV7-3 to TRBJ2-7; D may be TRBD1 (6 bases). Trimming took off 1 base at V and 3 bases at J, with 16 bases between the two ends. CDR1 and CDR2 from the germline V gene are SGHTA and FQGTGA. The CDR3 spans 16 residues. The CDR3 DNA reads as TGTGCCAGCAGCTTAAGAGGGGGAAACCGAGGCTACGAGCAGTACTTC. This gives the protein CASSLRGGNRGYEQYF. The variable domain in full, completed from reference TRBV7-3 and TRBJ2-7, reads GAGVSQTPSNKVTEKGKYVELRCDPISGHTALYWYRQSLGQGPEFLIYFQGTGAADDSGLPNDRFFAVRPEGSVSTLKIQRTERGDSAVYLCASSLRGGNRGYEQYFGPGTRLTVT.

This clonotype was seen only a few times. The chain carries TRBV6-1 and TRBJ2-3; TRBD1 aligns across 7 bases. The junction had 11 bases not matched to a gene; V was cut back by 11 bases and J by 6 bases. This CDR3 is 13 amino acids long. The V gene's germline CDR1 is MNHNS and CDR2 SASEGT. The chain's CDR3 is CAGSDRAVDTQYF. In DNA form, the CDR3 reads TGTGCCGGCTCAGACAGGGCTGTTGATACGCAGTATTTT.

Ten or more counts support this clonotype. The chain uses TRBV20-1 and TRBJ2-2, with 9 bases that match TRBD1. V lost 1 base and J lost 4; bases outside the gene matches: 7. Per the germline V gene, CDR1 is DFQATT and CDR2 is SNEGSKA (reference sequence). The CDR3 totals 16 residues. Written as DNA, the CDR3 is TGCAGTGCTAGAGTACAGGGGGCAAGGGGCACCGGGGAGCTGTTTTTT. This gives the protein CSARVQGARGTGELFF.

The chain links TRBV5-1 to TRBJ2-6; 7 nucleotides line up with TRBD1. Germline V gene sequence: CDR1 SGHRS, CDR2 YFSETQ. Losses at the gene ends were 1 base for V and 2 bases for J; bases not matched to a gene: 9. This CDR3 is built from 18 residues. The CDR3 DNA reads TGCGCCAGCAGCTTGCGGGACAGAGGATACCCTGGGGCCAACGTCCTGACTTTC. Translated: CASSLRDRGYPGANVLTF.

CDR3 DNA: TGCGCCAGCAGCCACCGCGAGGGGCCCTACGAGCAGTACTTC. Amino acid sequence: CASSHREGPYEQYF. The V call is TRBV4-1, the J call TRBJ2-7; either TRBD1 or TRBD2 may supply D (5 bases each). Germline V gene lookup returns CDR1 MGHRA and CDR2 YSYEKL. CDR3 size: 14 residues. Trimming removed 3 bases from V and 2 bases from J, with 11 bases in between.

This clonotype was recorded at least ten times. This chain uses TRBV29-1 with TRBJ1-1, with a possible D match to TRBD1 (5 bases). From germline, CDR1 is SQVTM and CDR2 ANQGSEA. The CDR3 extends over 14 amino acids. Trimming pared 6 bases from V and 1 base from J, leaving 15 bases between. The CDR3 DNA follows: TGCAGCGTGGGGGGATGGACGGCGAACACTGAAGCTTTCTTT. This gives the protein CSVGGWTANTEAFF.

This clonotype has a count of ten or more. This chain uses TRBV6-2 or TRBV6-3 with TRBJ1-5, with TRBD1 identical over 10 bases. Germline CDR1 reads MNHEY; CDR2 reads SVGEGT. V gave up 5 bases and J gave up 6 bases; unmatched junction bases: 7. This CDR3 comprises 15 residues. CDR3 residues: CASSPGQGDVQPQHF. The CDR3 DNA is TGTGCCAGCAGTCCAGGACAGGGGGACGTTCAGCCCCAGCATTTT.

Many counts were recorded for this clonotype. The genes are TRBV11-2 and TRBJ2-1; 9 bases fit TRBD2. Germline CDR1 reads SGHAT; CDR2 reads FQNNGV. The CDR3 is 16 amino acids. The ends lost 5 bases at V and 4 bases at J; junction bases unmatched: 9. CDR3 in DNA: TGTGCCAGCAGCCAATACGGAGCGGGGGGATACAATGAGCAGTTCTTC. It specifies CASSQYGAGGYNEQFF. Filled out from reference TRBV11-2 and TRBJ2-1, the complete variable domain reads EAGVAQSPRYKIIEKRQSVAFWCNPISGHATLYWYQQILGQGPKLLIQFQNNGVVDDSQLPKDRFSAERLKGVDSTLKIQPAKLEDSAVYLCASSQYGAGGYNEQFFGPGTRLTVL.